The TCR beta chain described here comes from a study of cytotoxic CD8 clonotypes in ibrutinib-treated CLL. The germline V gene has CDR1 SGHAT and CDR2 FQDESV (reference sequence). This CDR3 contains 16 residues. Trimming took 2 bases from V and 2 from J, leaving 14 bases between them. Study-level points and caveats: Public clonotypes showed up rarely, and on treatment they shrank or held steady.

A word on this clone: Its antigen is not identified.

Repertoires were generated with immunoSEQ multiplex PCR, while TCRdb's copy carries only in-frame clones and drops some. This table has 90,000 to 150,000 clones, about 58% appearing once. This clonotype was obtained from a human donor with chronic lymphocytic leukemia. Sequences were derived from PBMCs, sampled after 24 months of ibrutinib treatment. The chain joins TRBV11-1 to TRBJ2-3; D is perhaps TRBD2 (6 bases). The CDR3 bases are TGTGCCAGCAGCTTATCGGGAGCTCGAGACACAGATACGCAGTATTTT. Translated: CASSLSGARDTDTQYF.